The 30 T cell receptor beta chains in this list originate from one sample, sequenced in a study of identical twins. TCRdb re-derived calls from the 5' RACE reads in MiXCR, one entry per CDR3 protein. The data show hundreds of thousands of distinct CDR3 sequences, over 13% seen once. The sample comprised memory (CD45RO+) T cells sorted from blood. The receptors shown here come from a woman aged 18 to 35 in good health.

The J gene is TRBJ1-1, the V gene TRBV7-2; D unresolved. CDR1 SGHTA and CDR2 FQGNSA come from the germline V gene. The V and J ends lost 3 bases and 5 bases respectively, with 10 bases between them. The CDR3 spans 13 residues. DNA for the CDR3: TGTGCCAGCAGCTTTCGGTCAAGGACTGAAGCTTTCTTT. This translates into CASSFRSRTEAFF. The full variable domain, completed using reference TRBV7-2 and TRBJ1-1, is GAGVSQSPSNKVTEKGKDVELRCDPISGHTALYWYRQSLGQGLEFLIYFQGNSAPDKSGLPSDRFSAERTGGSVSTLTIQRTQQEDSAVYLCASSFRSRTEAFFGQGTRLTVV.

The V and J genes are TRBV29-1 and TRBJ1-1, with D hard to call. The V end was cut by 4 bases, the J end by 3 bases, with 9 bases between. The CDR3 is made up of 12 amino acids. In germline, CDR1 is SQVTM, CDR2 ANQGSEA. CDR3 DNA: TGCAGCGTTGTACCCGGGGACACTGAAGCTTTCTTT. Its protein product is CSVVPGDTEAFF.

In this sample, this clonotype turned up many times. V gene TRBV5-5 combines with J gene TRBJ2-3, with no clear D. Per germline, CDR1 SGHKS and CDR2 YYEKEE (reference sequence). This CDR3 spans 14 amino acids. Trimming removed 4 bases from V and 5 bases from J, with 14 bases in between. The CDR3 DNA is TGTGCCAGCAGCCCCGGGTCACGCGAAGATACGCAGTATTTT. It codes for CASSPGSREDTQYF.

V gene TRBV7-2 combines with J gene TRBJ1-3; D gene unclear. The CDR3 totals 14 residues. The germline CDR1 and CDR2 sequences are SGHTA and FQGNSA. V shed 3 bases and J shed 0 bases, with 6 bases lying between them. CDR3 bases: TGTGCCAGCAGCTTTAGTAACTCTGGAAACACCATATATTTT. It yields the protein CASSFSNSGNTIYF.

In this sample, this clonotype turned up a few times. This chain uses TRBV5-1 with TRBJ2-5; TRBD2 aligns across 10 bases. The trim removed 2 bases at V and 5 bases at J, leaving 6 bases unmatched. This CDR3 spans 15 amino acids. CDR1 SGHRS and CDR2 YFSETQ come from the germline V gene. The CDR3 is CASSLVLAGLETQYF. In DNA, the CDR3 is TGCGCCAGCAGCTTAGTACTAGCGGGGTTGGAGACCCAGTACTTC.

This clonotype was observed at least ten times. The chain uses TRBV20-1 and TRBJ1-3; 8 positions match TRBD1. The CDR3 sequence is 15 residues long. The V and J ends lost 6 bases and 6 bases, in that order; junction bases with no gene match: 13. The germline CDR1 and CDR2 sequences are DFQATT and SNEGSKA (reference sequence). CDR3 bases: TGCAGTGCCCGCGCCCCTGACAGGGGCGTAAACACCATATATTTT. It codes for CSARAPDRGVNTIYF.

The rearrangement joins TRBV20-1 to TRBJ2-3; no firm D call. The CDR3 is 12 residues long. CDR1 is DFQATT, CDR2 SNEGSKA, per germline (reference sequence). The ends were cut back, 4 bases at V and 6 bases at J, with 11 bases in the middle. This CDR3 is CSATRWKDTQYF. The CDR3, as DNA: TGCAGTGCTACTCGATGGAAGGATACGCAGTATTTT.

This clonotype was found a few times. CDR3 bases: TGTGCCAGCAGGGACCGACAGGGTGAAGCTTTCTTT. Protein product: CASRDRQGEAFF. The rearrangement uses TRBV28 and TRBJ1-1; 7 nucleotides match TRBD1. The ends lost 6 bases at V and 7 bases at J; junction bases unmatched: 5. The CDR3 spans 12 residues. Germline loops: CDR1 MDHEN, CDR2 SYDVKM.

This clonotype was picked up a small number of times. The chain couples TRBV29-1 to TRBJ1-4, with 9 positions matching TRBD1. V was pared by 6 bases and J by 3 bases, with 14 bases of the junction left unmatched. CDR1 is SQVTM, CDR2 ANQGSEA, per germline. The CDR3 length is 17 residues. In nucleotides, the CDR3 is TGCAGCGTACAGGGGACAGGGCAGGACTTCTCTAATGAAAAACTGTTTTTT. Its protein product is CSVQGTGQDFSNEKLFF. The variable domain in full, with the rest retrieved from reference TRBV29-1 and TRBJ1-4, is SAVISQKPSRDICQRGTSLTIQCQVDSQVTMMFWYRQQPGQSLTLIATANQGSEATYESGFVIDKFPISRPNLTFSTLTVSNMSPEDSSIYLCSVQGTGQDFSNEKLFFGSGTQLSVL.

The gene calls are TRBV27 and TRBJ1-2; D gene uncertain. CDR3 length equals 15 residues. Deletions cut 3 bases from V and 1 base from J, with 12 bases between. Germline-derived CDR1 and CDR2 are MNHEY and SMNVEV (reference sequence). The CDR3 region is CASSFGRGVNYGYTF. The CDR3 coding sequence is TGTGCCAGCAGTTTCGGGCGAGGAGTTAACTATGGCTACACCTTC.

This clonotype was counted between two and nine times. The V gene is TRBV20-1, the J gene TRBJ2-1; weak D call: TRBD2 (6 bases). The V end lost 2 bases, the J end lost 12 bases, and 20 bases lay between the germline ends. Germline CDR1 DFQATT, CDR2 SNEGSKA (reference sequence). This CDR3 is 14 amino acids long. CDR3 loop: CSARRPEGGLWQFF. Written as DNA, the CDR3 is TGCAGTGCTAGACGGCCAGAGGGAGGACTGTGGCAGTTCTTC.

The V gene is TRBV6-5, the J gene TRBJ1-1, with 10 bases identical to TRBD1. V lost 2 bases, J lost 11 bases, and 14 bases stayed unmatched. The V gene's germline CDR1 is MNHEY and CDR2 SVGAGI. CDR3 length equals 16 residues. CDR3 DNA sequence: TGTGCCAGCAGTTACCCCTTCGGGACAGGGGTCCAACCGGCTTTCTTT. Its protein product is CASSYPFGTGVQPAFF.

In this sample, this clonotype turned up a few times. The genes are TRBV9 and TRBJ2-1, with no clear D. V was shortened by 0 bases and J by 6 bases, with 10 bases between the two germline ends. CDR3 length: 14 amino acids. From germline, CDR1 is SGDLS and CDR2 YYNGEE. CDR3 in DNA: TGTGCCAGCAGCGTAGCGGGTAGCTCCAATGAGCAGTTCTTC. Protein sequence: CASSVAGSSNEQFF.

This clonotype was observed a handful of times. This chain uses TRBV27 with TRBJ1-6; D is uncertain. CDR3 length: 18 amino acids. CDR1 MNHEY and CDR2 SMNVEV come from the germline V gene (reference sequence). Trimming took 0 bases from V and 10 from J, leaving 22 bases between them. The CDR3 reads CASSLSTWRPLRSSPLHF. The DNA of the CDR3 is TGTGCCAGCAGTTTATCGACTTGGCGGCCCTTGCGGTCCTCACCCCTCCACTTT.

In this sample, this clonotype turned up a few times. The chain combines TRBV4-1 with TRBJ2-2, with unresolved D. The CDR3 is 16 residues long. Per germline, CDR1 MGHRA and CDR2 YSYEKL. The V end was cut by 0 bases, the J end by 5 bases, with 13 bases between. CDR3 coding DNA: TGCGCCAGCAGCCAAGAGGGGTTTAGTGGAACCGGGGAGCTGTTTTTT. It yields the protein CASSQEGFSGTGELFF.

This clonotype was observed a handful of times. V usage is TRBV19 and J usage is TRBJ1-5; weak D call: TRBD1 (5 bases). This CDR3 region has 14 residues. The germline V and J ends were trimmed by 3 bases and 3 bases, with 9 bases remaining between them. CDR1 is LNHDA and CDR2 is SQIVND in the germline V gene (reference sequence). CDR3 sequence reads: CASSIRTSNQPQHF. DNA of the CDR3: TGTGCCAGTAGTATCAGGACATCCAATCAGCCCCAGCATTTT.

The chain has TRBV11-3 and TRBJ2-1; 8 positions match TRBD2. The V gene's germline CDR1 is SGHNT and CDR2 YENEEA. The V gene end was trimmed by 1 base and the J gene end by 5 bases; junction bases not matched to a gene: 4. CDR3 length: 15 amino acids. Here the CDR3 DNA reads TGTGCCAGCAGCTTAGGTACGGGAGGGCACAATGAGCAGTTCTTC. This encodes CASSLGTGGHNEQFF.

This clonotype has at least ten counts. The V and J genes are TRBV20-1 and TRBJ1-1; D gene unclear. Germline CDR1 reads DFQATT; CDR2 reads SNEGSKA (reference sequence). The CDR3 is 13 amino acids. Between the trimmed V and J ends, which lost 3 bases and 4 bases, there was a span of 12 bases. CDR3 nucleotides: TGCAGTGCTAGTCACAGCGAAGCCACTGAAGCTTTCTTT. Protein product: CSASHSEATEAFF.

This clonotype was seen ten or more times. In DNA form, the CDR3 reads TGTGCCATCAGTGATAGAGCCCGACAGGGACATGGCTACACCTTC. As protein: CAISDRARQGHGYTF. This chain links TRBV10-3 with TRBJ1-2, with 7 bases fitting TRBD1. Germline CDR1 ENHRY, CDR2 SYGVKD. The junction had 10 bases not matched to a gene; V was cut back by 3 bases and J by 6 bases. This CDR3 contains 15 residues.

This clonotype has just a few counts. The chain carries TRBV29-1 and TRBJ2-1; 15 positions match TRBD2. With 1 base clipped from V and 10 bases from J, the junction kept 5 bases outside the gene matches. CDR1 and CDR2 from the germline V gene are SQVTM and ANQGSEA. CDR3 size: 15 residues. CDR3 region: CSVEGTSGRGWEQFF. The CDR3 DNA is TGCAGCGTTGAAGGGACTAGCGGGAGGGGTTGGGAGCAGTTCTTC.

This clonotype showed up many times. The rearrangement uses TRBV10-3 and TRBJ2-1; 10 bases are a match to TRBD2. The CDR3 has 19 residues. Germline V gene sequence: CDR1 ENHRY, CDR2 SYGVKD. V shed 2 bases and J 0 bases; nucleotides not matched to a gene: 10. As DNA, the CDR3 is TGTGCCATCAGTGAGAGTAATAGCGGGGGGTTAAGCTCCTACAATGAGCAGTTCTTC. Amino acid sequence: CAISESNSGGLSSYNEQFF.

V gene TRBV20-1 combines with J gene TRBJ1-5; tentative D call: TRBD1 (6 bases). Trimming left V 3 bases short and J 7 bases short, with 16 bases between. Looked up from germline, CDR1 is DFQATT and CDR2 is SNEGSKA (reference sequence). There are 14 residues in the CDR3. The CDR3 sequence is CSARKDSPSQPQHF. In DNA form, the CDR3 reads TGCAGTGCTAGGAAGGACAGCCCTAGCCAGCCCCAGCATTTT.

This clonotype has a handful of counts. The chain's CDR3 is CASSFKGGQYGYTF. The CDR3 DNA follows: TGTGCCAGCAGCTTTAAGGGAGGGCAATATGGCTACACCTTC. The rearrangement joins TRBV7-2 to TRBJ1-2; D ambiguous. CDR3 size: 14 residues. Germline loops: CDR1 SGHTA, CDR2 FQGNSA. The V gene lost 3 bases and the J gene lost 5 bases, with 13 bases spanning the gap.

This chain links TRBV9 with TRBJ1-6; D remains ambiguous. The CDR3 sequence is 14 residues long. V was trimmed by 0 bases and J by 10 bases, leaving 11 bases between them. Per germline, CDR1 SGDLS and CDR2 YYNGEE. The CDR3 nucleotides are TGTGCCAGCAGCGTAGAGCCAGGTCGGTCACCCCTCCACTTT. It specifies CASSVEPGRSPLHF. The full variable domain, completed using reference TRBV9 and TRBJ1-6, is DSGVTQTPKHLITATGQRVTLRCSPRSGDLSVYWYQQSLDQGLQFLIQYYNGEERAKGNILERFSAQQFPDLHSELNLSSLELGDSALYFCASSVEPGRSPLHFGNGTRLTVT.

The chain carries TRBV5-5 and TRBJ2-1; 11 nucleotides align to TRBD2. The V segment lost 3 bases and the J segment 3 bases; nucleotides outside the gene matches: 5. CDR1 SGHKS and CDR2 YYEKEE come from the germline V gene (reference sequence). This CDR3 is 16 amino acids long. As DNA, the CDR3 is TGTGCCAGCAGCTGGGGCGGGACTAGCGGCTACAATGAGCAGTTCTTC. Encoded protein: CASSWGGTSGYNEQFF.

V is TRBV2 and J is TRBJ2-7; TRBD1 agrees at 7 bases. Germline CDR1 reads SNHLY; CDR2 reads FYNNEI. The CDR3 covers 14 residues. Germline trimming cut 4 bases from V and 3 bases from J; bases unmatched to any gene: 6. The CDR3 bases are TGTGCCAGCAGTGCCGGGAACAGGGGCTACGAGCAGTACTTC. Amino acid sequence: CASSAGNRGYEQYF.

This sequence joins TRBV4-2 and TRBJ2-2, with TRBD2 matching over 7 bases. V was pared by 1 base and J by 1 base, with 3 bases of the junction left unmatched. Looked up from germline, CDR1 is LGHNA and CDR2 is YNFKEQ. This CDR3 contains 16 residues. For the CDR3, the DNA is TGTGCCAGCAGCCAAGGGAGCGGGGAGAACACCGGGGAGCTGTTTTTT. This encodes CASSQGSGENTGELFF.

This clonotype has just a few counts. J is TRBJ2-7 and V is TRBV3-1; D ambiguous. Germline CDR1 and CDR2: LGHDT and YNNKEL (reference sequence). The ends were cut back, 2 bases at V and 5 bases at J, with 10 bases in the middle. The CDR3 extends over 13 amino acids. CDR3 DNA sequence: TGTGCCAGCAGCCAACTGGGTGGACACGAGCAGTACTTC. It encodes CASSQLGGHEQYF.

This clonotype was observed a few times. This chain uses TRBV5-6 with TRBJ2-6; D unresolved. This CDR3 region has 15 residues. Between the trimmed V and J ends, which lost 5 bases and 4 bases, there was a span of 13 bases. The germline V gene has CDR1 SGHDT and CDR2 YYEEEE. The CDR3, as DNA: TGTGCCAGCAGTCTAGGTACCCCCGGGGCCAACGTCCTGACTTTC. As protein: CASSLGTPGANVLTF.

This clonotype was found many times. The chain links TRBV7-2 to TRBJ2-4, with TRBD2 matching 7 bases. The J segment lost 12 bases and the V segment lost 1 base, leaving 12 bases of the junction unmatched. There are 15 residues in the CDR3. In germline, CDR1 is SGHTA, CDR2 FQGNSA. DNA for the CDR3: TGTGCCAGCAGCTTAGAGCGCACTAGCGCTGAAAATCAGTACTTC. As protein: CASSLERTSAENQYF.